Below, 5 T cell receptor beta chains from the same sample are listed, as sequenced in a study of cytomegalovirus exposure and HLA in healthy donors. Use of 60 Vbeta and 13 Jbeta primers characterized the PCR. TCRdb's table, derived via immunoSEQ multiplex PCR, lists solely in-frame clones and lacks some. The sample includes some 75,000 clones, roughly 79% of them seen just once. The sample comprised PBMCs. The receptors derive from a man aged 18-30 years in good health and CMV-seropositive.

This clone was counted once. Sequence at one end of the junction differs from germline and may be a read error. The V and J genes are TRBV6-1 and TRBJ1-2, with 10 bases matching TRBD1. Per germline, CDR1 MNHNS and CDR2 SASEGT. The CDR3 runs to 13 residues. The CDR3 loop is CASSHTWDGTGDF. CDR3 bases: TGTGCCAGCAGTCACACATGGGATGGGACAGGGGACTTC.

The chain is built from TRBV9 and TRBJ2-1; D is ambiguous. Trimming left V 1 base short and J 0 bases short, with 5 bases between. This CDR3 contains 14 residues. CDR1 and CDR2 (germline): SGDLS, YYNGEE. The CDR3 bases are TGTGCCAGCAGCGTAAGTAGCTCCTACAATGAGCAGTTCTTC. This encodes CASSVSSSYNEQFF.

In its sample, this clone was seen a few times. The V gene is TRBV10-3, the J gene TRBJ1-5, with 7 bases lining up with TRBD1. Germline V gene lookup returns CDR1 ENHRY and CDR2 SYGVKD. This CDR3 comprises 14 residues. After removal of 4 bases from V and 2 bases from J, the junction contained 2 bases not matched to a gene. The CDR3 DNA follows: TGTGCCATCAGTGGGCAGGGGGGCAATCAGCCCCAGCATTTT. This codes for CAISGQGGNQPQHF.

The chain links TRBV6-1 to TRBJ2-3; D is perhaps TRBD2 (5 bases). The germline CDR1 and CDR2 sequences are MNHNS and SASEGT. V dropped 2 bases and J dropped 10 bases, with 13 bases sitting between them. The CDR3 runs to 13 residues. In nucleotides, the CDR3 is TGTGCCAGCAGTGAATTGTCGGGAAACGCGCAGTATTTT. The encoded protein is CASSELSGNAQYF.

CDR3 DNA sequence: TGTGCCAGCAGTCCCAGGGGAATCGACTATGGCTACACCTTC. Its protein is CASSPRGIDYGYTF. This chain joins TRBV6-1 and TRBJ1-2, with D possibly matching TRBD1 (6 bases). V was shortened by 5 bases and J by 3 bases, with 13 bases between the two germline ends. Germline V lookup: CDR1 MNHNS, CDR2 SASEGT. The CDR3 length is 14 residues.